The T cell receptor (beta chain) under discussion was sequenced for a study of blood T cell repertoires in COVID-19. Study-level information: Acute and convalescent COVID-19 specimens originated in the United States, Italy and Spain. From T cells, B-cell-depleted T cells, or PBMCs came the material, which was cDNA or gDNA.

How the authors handled the data: Nucleated cell number was recorded as an estimate derived from reference gene primer amplification. Sequenced by immunoSEQ multiplex PCR; TCRdb stores in-frame clones only, minus some. D and trimming were read from the DNA, whereas the V and J calls and clone size are those reported in that table. There are over 250,000 clones in the sample; approximately 83% occur only once, and more than 8% lies in the top ten. The CDR3 length is 16 residues. CDR1 is MNHEY, CDR2 SVGEGT, per germline. J gave up 6 bases and V 4 bases, and 6 bases lay outside the gene matches. This receptor was taken from a woman in her 50s who had recovered from COVID-19. The chain joins TRBV6-2 or TRBV6-3 to TRBJ2-7; 16 nucleotides line up with TRBD2. Sequenced sample: peripheral blood. CDR3 sequence: CASSSPGLAGGREQYF. CDR3 DNA: TGTGCCAGCAGTTCCCCGGGACTAGCGGGAGGGCGCGAGCAGTACTTC.